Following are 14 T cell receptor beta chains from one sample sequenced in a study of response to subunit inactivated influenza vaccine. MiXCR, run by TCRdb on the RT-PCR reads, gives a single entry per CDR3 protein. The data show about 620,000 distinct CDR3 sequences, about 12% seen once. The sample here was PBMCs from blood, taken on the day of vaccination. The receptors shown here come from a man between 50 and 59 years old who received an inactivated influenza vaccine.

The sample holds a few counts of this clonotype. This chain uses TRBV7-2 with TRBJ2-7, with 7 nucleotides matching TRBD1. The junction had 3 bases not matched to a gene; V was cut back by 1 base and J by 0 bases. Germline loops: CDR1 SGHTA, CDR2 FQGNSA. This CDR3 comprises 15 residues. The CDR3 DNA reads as TGTGCCAGCAGCTTAGGGGACAGTAACTCCTACGAGCAGTACTTC. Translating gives CASSLGDSNSYEQYF.

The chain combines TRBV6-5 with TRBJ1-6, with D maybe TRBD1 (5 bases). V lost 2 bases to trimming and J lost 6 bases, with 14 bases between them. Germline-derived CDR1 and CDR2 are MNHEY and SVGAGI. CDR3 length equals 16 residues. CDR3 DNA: TGTGCCAGCAGTTACGGGGGTCCGCGTAGTAATTCACCCCTCCACTTT. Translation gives CASSYGGPRSNSPLHF.

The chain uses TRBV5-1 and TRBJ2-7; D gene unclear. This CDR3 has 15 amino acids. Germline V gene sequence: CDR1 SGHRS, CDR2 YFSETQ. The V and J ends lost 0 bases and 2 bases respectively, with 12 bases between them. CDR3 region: CASSLVGPEAYEQYF. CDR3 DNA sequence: TGCGCCAGCAGCTTGGTAGGGCCGGAAGCCTACGAGCAGTACTTC.

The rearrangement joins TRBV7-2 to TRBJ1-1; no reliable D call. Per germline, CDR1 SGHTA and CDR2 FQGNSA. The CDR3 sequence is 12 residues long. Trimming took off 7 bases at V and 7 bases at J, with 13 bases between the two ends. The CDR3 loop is CASTLMRGEAFF. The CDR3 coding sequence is TGTGCCAGCACCCTCATGCGGGGTGAAGCTTTCTTT. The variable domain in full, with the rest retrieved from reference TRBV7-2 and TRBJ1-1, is GAGVSQSPSNKVTEKGKDVELRCDPISGHTALYWYRQSLGQGLEFLIYFQGNSAPDKSGLPSDRFSAERTGGSVSTLTIQRTQQEDSAVYLCASTLMRGEAFFGQGTRLTVV.

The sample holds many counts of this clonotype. CDR3 DNA sequence: TGTGCCAGCCTAACAGGGGCCGCGAACACCGGGGAGCTGTTTTTT. Protein: CASLTGAANTGELFF. The J gene is TRBJ2-2, the V gene TRBV6-1, with TRBD1 matching over 7 bases. The germline gives CDR1 MNHNS, CDR2 SASEGT. This CDR3 spans 15 amino acids. Trimming cost V 8 bases and J 0 bases; bases outside gene matches: 6.

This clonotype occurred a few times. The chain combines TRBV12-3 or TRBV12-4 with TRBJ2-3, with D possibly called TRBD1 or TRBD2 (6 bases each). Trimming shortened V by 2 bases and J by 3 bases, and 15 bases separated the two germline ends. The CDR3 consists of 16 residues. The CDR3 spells CASSLRGRSMTDTQYF. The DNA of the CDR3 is TGTGCCAGCAGTTTAAGGGGGAGGTCCATGACAGATACGCAGTATTTT.

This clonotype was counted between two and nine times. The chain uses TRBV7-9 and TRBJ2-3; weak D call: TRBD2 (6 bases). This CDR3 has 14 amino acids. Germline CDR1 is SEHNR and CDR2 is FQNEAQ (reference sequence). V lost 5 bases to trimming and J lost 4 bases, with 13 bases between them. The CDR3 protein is CASSMEGRADTQYF. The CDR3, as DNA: TGTGCCAGCAGCATGGAGGGGAGAGCAGATACGCAGTATTTT.

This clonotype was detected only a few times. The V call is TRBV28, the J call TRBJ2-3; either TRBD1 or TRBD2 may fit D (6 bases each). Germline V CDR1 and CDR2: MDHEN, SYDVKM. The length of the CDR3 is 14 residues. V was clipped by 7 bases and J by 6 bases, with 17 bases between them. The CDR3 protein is CASTLRGAMDTQYF. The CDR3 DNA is TGTGCCAGCACCCTGAGGGGGGCCATGGATACGCAGTATTTT.

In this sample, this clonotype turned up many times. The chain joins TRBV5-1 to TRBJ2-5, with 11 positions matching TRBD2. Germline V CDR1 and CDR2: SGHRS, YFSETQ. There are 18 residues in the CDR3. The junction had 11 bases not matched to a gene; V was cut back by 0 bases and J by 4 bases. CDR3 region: CASSLGQLAGGQGETQYF. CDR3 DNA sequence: TGCGCCAGCAGCTTGGGACAGCTAGCGGGAGGACAGGGAGAGACCCAGTACTTC.

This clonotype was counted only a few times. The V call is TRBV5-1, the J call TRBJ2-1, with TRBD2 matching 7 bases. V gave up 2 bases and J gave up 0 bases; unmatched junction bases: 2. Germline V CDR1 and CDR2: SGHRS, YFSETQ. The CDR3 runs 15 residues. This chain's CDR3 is CASSFKRGSYNEQFF. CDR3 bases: TGCGCCAGCAGCTTCAAGCGGGGCTCCTACAATGAGCAGTTCTTC.

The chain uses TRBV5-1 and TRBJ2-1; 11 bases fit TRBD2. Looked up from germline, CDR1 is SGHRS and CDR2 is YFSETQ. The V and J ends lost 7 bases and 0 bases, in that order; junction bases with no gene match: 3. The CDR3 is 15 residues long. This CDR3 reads CASGTSGSSYNEQFF. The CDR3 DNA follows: TGCGCCAGCGGGACTAGCGGCAGCTCCTACAATGAGCAGTTCTTC.

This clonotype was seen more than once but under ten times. The CDR3 nucleotides read TGTGCCAGCAGAGCCGGGACTAGCGGTTACACCGGGGAGCTGTTTTTT. This encodes CASRAGTSGYTGELFF. The chain joins TRBV12-3 or TRBV12-4 to TRBJ2-2, with 11 bases lining up with TRBD2. The CDR3 is 16 residues long. J lost 3 bases, V lost 6 bases, and 6 bases had no gene match.

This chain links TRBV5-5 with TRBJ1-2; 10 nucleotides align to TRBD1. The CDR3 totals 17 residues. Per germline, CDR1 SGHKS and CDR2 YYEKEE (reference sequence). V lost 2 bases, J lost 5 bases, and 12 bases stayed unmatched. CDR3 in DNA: TGTGCCAGCAGCTTTCTGGCCAGGACAGGGGGTCCGTATGGCTACACCTTC. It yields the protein CASSFLARTGGPYGYTF.

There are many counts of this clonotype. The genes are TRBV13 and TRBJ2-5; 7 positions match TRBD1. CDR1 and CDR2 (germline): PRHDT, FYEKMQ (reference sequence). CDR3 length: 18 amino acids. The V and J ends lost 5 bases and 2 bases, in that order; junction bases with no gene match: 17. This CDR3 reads CASSAQTGRRALQETQYF. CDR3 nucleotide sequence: TGTGCCAGCAGCGCGCAGACAGGGCGCAGGGCGCTACAAGAGACCCAGTACTTC.